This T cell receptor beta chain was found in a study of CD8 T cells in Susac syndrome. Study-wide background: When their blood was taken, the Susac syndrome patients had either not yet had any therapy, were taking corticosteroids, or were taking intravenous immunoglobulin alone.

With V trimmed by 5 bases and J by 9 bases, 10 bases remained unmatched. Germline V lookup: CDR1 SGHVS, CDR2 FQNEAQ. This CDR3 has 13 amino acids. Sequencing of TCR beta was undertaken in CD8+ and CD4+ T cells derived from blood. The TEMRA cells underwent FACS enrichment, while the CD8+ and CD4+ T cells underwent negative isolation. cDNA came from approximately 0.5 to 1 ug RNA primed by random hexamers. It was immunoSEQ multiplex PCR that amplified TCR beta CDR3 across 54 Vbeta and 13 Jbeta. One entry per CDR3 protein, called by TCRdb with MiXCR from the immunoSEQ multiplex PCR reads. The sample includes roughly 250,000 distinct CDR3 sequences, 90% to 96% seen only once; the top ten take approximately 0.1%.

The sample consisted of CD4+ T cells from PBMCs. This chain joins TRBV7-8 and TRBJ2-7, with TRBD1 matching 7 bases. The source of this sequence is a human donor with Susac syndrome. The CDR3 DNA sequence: TGTGCCAGCAGCCAAGCCGGGACAGAATTGCAGTACTTC. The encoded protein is CASSQAGTELQYF.